Described below is a single T cell receptor (beta chain) sequence and its context. The protocol was immunoSEQ multiplex PCR, while the TCRdb copy is restricted to in-frame clones and leaves out a portion. The sample includes fewer than 200,000 clones, about 80% of them seen just once. This entry is derived from a study of blood T cell repertoires in COVID-19. Trimming took 5 bases from V and 7 from J, leaving 14 bases between them. CDR3 length equals 14 residues. Per the germline V gene, CDR1 is MGHRA and CDR2 is YSYEKL. This TCR was recovered from a woman of 80 years or more with acute or convalescent COVID-19. The rearrangement uses TRBV4-1 and TRBJ1-4; D perhaps matches TRBD1 (6 bases). Sequenced input: peripheral blood. The CDR3 region has the DNA TGCGCCAGCAGCTCCGGGGGGGCAGGTGAAAAACTGTTTTTT. The encoded protein is CASSSGGAGEKLFF.